The 25 T cell receptor beta chains presented below share a single source sample, sequenced in a study of blood T cells in healthy people across ages. Sample-barcoded 5' priming and a J-beta primer mix drove a second PCR of roughly 6 to 12 cycles. One entry per CDR3 protein results from TCRdb running MiXCR on the 5' RACE reads. Of about 830,000 distinct CDR3 sequences listed, roughly 64% are singletons. Sequencing was done on a sample of blood. The receptors here all came from a man aged 25-45 years in good health.

This clonotype was found once. The chain recombines TRBV10-3 with TRBJ1-1; TRBD1 might be the D (5 bases). With 8 bases removed from V and 2 bases from J, the gap between germline ends came to 12 bases. The CDR3 is 13 residues long. From germline, CDR1 is ENHRY and CDR2 SYGVKD. The CDR3, as DNA: TGTGCCATCTGTAGGGGAATTAACACTGAAGCTTTCTTT. Residues: CAICRGINTEAFF.

The chain couples TRBV29-1 to TRBJ2-3, with 8 bases matching TRBD2. The CDR3 covers 15 residues. V was pared by 4 bases and J by 5 bases, with 11 bases of the junction left unmatched. Germline lookup yields CDR1 SQVTM and CDR2 ANQGSEA. For the CDR3, the DNA is TGCAGCGTTGTGCGGGGGGAGGATGTAATAGATACGCAGTATTTT. Its protein is CSVVRGEDVIDTQYF.

J is TRBJ2-3 and V is TRBV24-1; no firm D call. The CDR3 spans 13 residues. Trimming removed 6 bases at V and 3 bases at J, with 9 bases between. The germline CDR1 and CDR2 sequences are KGHDR and SFDVKD. Here the CDR3 DNA reads TGTGCCACCAGTCCTACCTGGACAGATACGCAGTATTTT. Amino acids: CATSPTWTDTQYF.

The CDR3, as DNA: TGTGCCAGCAATTGGGTACTAAACAATGAGCAGTTCTTC. Its protein is CASNWVLNNEQFF. The genes are TRBV12-3 or TRBV12-4 and TRBJ2-1; D gene unclear. V lost 7 bases and J lost 5, with 12 bases in between. The CDR3 consists of 13 residues.

The chain carries TRBV20-1 and TRBJ2-1; D may match TRBD1 or TRBD2 (5 bases each). V dropped 0 bases and J dropped 5 bases, with 17 bases sitting between them. The CDR3 is 16 amino acids. The germline V gene encodes CDR1 DFQATT and CDR2 SNEGSKA (reference sequence). CDR3 sequence: CSARDPARGENNEQFF. Here the CDR3 DNA reads TGCAGTGCTAGAGATCCCGCCCGAGGGGAAAACAATGAGCAGTTCTTC.

Remarks on this clonotype: One base away lies a much larger clone, so this may be a sequencing read error. V and J are TRBV6-1 and TRBJ2-1; D possibly corresponds to TRBD2 (5 bases). Germline V lookup: CDR1 MNHNS, CDR2 SASEGT. The CDR3 contains 14 residues. In DNA form, the CDR3 reads TGTGCCACCAGTGAGATGGGTCTTAGCGATGAGCAGTTCTTC. Protein: CATSEMGLSDEQFF.

The chain links TRBV10-3 to TRBJ1-2; D possibly corresponds to TRBD1 (5 bases). V lost 3 bases and J 8 bases, leaving 22 bases between the germline ends. In germline, CDR1 is ENHRY, CDR2 SYGVKD. The CDR3 contains 16 residues. CDR3 coding DNA: TGTGCCATCAGTGATTTAGACGCTTCAGGGCACTGGGGCTACACCTTC. Its translation: CAISDLDASGHWGYTF.

This clonotype was seen only a few times. The chain carries TRBV14 and TRBJ2-4; D is undetermined. The J call could be wrong; TRBJ2-5 is a better fit for the DNA end. Germline CDR1 is SGHDN and CDR2 is FVKESK. The CDR3 covers 13 residues. CDR3 sequence reads: CASSPLWTQTQYF. CDR3 DNA: TGTGCCAGCAGCCCCCTGTGGACGCAGACCCAGTACTTC.

The rearrangement uses TRBV3-1 and TRBJ1-1; D is uncertain. The germline gives CDR1 LGHDT, CDR2 YNNKEL (reference sequence). Trimming stripped 7 bases from V and 1 base from J, with 16 bases between. This CDR3 is 15 amino acids long. The DNA for the CDR3 is TGTGCCAGCACGAGTTCAGCGATTGGGAACACTGAAGCTTTCTTT. As protein: CASTSSAIGNTEAFF.

The CDR3 coding sequence is TGTGCCAGCCTGGGCGGTGGAAACACCATATATTTT. Translated: CASLGGGNTIYF. The chain employs TRBV7-9 and TRBJ1-3; D uncertain. CDR1 and CDR2 from the germline V gene are SEHNR and FQNEAQ (reference sequence). CDR3 length: 12 amino acids. Trimming shortened V by 8 bases and J by 3 bases, and 8 bases separated the two germline ends.

The V call is TRBV29-1, the J call TRBJ1-5; possible D gene TRBD1, 6 bases. Per germline, CDR1 SQVTM and CDR2 ANQGSEA. V was shortened by 4 bases and J by 3 bases, with 10 bases between the two germline ends. This CDR3 is 13 amino acids long. CDR3 residues: CSVVWGANQPQHF. The DNA of the CDR3 is TGCAGCGTTGTCTGGGGGGCCAATCAGCCCCAGCATTTT.

About this clonotype itself: At one boundary the junction diverges from the germline segment, which might be a read error. The rearrangement uses TRBV3-1 and TRBJ2-7; weak D call: TRBD2 (6 bases). The CDR3 spans 14 residues. Per the germline V gene, CDR1 is LGHDT and CDR2 is YNNKEL (reference sequence). The CDR3 reads CASSQDLRRDERYF. CDR3 in DNA: TGTGCCAGCAGCCAAGATTTGAGGAGGGACGAGCGGTACTTC.

This clonotype was detected only a few times. The V call is TRBV5-1, the J call TRBJ1-4; the D gene is possibly TRBD1 (6 bases). This CDR3 spans 15 amino acids. In germline, CDR1 is SGHRS, CDR2 YFSETQ. Trimming shortened V by 2 bases and J by 5 bases, and 13 bases separated the two germline ends. The CDR3 reads CASSLTPQGNEKLFF. The CDR3 bases are TGCGCCAGCAGCTTAACGCCCCAGGGGAATGAAAAACTGTTTTTT.

The chain combines TRBV2 with TRBJ2-7, with unresolved D. Germline assignment: CDR1 SNHLY and CDR2 FYNNEI. V gave up 7 bases and J gave up 9 bases, with 16 bases separating them. This CDR3 comprises 12 residues. CDR3 coding DNA: TGTGCCAGCACGATTTATTCTCACGTGCAGTACTTC. As protein: CASTIYSHVQYF.

V is TRBV29-1 and J is TRBJ2-7; D gene unclear. The germline V and J ends were trimmed by 5 bases and 2 bases, with 7 bases remaining between them. The CDR3 runs 11 residues. The V gene's germline CDR1 is SQVTM and CDR2 ANQGSEA. As DNA, the CDR3 is TGCAGCGTTACGGGTACCTACGAGCAGTACTTC. Encoded protein: CSVTGTYEQYF.

The V and J genes are TRBV5-1 and TRBJ2-1; D unresolved. Trimming removed 0 bases at V and 5 bases at J, with 18 bases between. This CDR3 comprises 17 residues. Germline CDR1 SGHRS, CDR2 YFSETQ. The CDR3 region has the DNA TGCGCCAGCAGCTTGGGCCCGGACCGCAAGGCAGACAATGAGCAGTTCTTC. The encoded protein is CASSLGPDRKADNEQFF.

This clonotype was found a few times. The V call is TRBV5-1, the J call TRBJ2-3; D remains unclear. Germline V gene data show CDR1 as SGHRS and CDR2 as YFSETQ. Trimming pared 0 bases from V and 2 bases from J, leaving 4 bases between. The CDR3 is 13 residues long. DNA of the CDR3: TGCGCCAGCAGCTTGGATCTCACAGATACGCAGTATTTT. It encodes CASSLDLTDTQYF.

This chain links TRBV11-2 with TRBJ2-1, with TRBD1 matching 7 bases. CDR3 length: 14 residues. Germline CDR1 reads SGHAT; CDR2 reads FQNNGV. V lost 0 bases to trimming and J lost 11 bases; unmatched junction nucleotides: 7. In nucleotides, the CDR3 is TGTGCCAGCAGCTTAGATCGGTTGACAGGGAAGCAGTTCTTC. Its protein is CASSLDRLTGKQFF.

This chain joins TRBV27 and TRBJ1-1, with 7 bases that match TRBD1. CDR3 length equals 14 residues. Germline V gene sequence: CDR1 MNHEY, CDR2 SMNVEV (reference sequence). V lost 5 bases to trimming and J lost 0 bases; unmatched junction nucleotides: 3. The CDR3 loop is CASSATGLNTEAFF. In nucleotides, the CDR3 is TGTGCCAGCAGTGCGACAGGGTTGAACACTGAAGCTTTCTTT.

This chain connects TRBV5-1 to TRBJ2-7; D remains ambiguous. This CDR3 has 13 amino acids. Trimming stripped 2 bases from V and 5 bases from J, with 11 bases between. Per the germline V gene, CDR1 is SGHRS and CDR2 is YFSETQ. CDR3 DNA: TGCGCCAGCAGCTTCTCCTTCCGGGACGAGCAGTACTTC. Translating it yields CASSFSFRDEQYF.

The chain uses TRBV20-1 and TRBJ2-5; TRBD2 matches 12 bases. CDR1 and CDR2 (germline): DFQATT, SNEGSKA (reference sequence). The ends lost 8 bases at V and 5 bases at J; junction bases unmatched: 9. The CDR3 spans 14 residues. CDR3 amino acids: CSLGTSGLRETQYF. In DNA, the CDR3 is TGCAGTCTGGGGACTAGCGGGCTGCGGGAGACCCAGTACTTC.

The chain combines TRBV12-3 or TRBV12-4 with TRBJ2-6; D may be TRBD1 (6 bases). The CDR3 has 17 amino acids. V lost 3 bases and J lost 0, with 12 bases in between. The CDR3 here is CASSFRQVFSGANVLTF. The CDR3 DNA sequence: TGTGCCAGCAGTTTTAGACAGGTTTTCTCTGGGGCCAACGTCCTGACTTTC.

This chain connects TRBV4-2 to TRBJ1-2; 7 bases are shared with TRBD1. The CDR3 extends over 15 amino acids. With V trimmed by 4 bases and J by 3 bases, 8 bases remained unmatched. CDR1 LGHNA and CDR2 YNFKEQ come from the germline V gene. The CDR3 DNA follows: TGTGCCAGCAGCCTACTCGGACAGGCCGACTATGGCTACACCTTC. This codes for CASSLLGQADYGYTF.

As concerns this clonotype: The junction does not match germline at one end; this may be a read error. The genes are TRBV7-2 and TRBJ1-4; D uncertain. This CDR3 is 13 amino acids long. Germline V CDR1 and CDR2: SGHTA, FQGNSA. CDR3 residues: CANSFGRNEKLFF. The CDR3 DNA sequence: TGTGCCAACAGCTTTGGCCGTAATGAAAAACTGTTTTTT. The variable domain in full, completed from reference TRBV7-2 and TRBJ1-4, reads GAGVSQSPSNKVTEKGKDVELRCDPISGHTALYWYRQSLGQGLEFLIYFQGNSAPDKSGLPSDRFSAERTGGSVSTLTIQRTQQEDSAVYLCANSFGRNEKLFFGSGTQLSVL.

The chain couples TRBV6-6 to TRBJ2-5; unclear D gene. The CDR3 runs 14 residues. V dropped 2 bases and J dropped 1 base, with 8 bases sitting between them. CDR1 is MNHNY and CDR2 is SVGAGI in the germline V gene (reference sequence). The CDR3 spells CASSYAFPQETQYF. CDR3 nucleotides: TGTGCCAGCAGTTACGCGTTCCCCCAAGAGACCCAGTACTTC.